The entry below gives a single TCR beta chain sequence along with its context. Its specificity is unknown. The entry originates in a study of T cell responses to AZD1222 COVID-19 vaccine. Germline assignment: CDR1 SNHLY and CDR2 FYNNEI. This CDR3 spans 12 amino acids. The V end was cut by 6 bases, the J end by 5 bases, with 10 bases between. Profiled with immunoSEQ multiplex PCR; TCRdb holds only in-frame clones, not every one. Here the sample spans 80,000 to 100,000 clones, 80% to 90% being singletons. Study-wide results and limits: Scientists sampled the repertoires only once the peak T cell response had passed.

The rearrangement joins TRBV2 to TRBJ1-2; a possible D gene is TRBD1 (6 bases). The source material was peripheral blood, sampled 28 days after the second AZD1222 dose. This sequence originates from an adult who received the AZD1222 COVID-19 vaccine. CDR3 loop: CASRGGGYGYTF. DNA for the CDR3: TGTGCCAGCAGAGGAGGGGGGTATGGCTACACCTTC. The full variable domain, with the rest looked up from reference TRBV2 and TRBJ1-2, is EPEVTQTPSHQVTQMGQEVILRCVPISNHLYFYWYRQILGQKVEFLVSFYNNEISEKSEIFDDQFSVERPDGSNFTLKIRSTKLEDSAMYFCASRGGGYGYTFGSGTRLTVV.